This TCR beta chain emerged from a study of OX40 agonist ivuxolimab in advanced cancers. Regarding the study in general: Ivuxolimab was an agonistic, fully human IgG2 monoclonal antibody directed against OX40 (CD134), a costimulatory receptor. Intravenous ivuxolimab was administered to patients every 2 weeks at six dose levels: 0.01, 0.1, 0.3, 1.5, 3 and 10 mg/kg. Of the approximately 50 dose-escalation patients, hepatocellular carcinoma was present in about 20, melanoma in roughly 15, renal cell carcinoma in 9 and head and neck cancer in 9. In the dose-escalation cohort, approximately 80% of patients were male, and the mean age was 60 years with a range of 23 to 79. Patients were allowed to have had prior anti-PD-1, anti-PD-L1 or anti-CTLA-4 therapy, and about 40% of the dose-escalation patients had been treated with checkpoint inhibitors. Partial responses occurred in three dose-escalation patients, of whom one had hepatocellular carcinoma and two had cutaneous melanoma. The point of sequencing TCRbeta in the periphery was to test whether ivuxolimab changed TCR sequence diversity and drove clonal T-cell expansion. The paper describes the monotherapy dose-escalation part (N of about 54 patients) of the phase I trial of ivuxolimab. Broad study findings and their caveats: The antigen specificity of the clonally expanded peripheral T cells was not determined. On average, CD8+ T cells showed more expanded clones than CD4+ T cells after ivuxolimab. In the 0.1-3.0 mg/kg groups, partial responders had among the lowest normalized peripheral clonal expansion, particularly in CD8+ T cells. At doses from 0.1 to 3.0 mg/kg, clonal expansion was seen in both CD4+ and CD8+ blood T cells between baseline and week 6. Low levels of normalized T-cell clonal expansion were also seen in some patients who did not respond.

From its cysteine to its phenylalanine, the CDR3 spans 16 amino acids. Only the CDR3 portion is preserved as DNA: 48 bases, with reading frame beginning at the first base. V drops 5 bases and J drops 6 bases, leaving 22 bases in between. CDR1 ENHRY and CDR2 SYGVKD are derived from the germline V gene. About this clone: This receptor's antigen is unknown. There are no base qualities to consult, and no much larger clone falls within one base.

The trial excluded patients who had a history of autoimmune disease or who were on systemic immunosuppression. Peripheral blood for TCR sequencing was drawn from every dose cohort at baseline, at cycle 4 day 1 and at cycle 7 day 1. Samples were obtained from an open-label, multicenter, first-in-human phase I dose-escalation trial of ivuxolimab. Adults with locally advanced or metastatic head and neck squamous cell, hepatocellular, melanoma or renal cell carcinoma were enrolled in the trial. Before TCR sequencing, CD4+ T cells and CD8+ T cells were sorted from peripheral blood as separate populations. Genomic DNA was extracted from sorted cells for sequencing of the TCRbeta CDR3 region. The immunoSEQ Assay was used to sequence the TCRbeta CDR3 regions. TCRdb retrieved this table from immuneACCESS and kept in-frame rearrangements only. Not all clones are present; in checked studies, unresolved V genes account for under half, and no reason is known for the remainder. Here the sample has about 34,000 clones; more than 60% occur a single time. The ten largest make up about 10% of the sample.

This sequence uses TRBV10-3 and TRBJ1-2, with a tentative D gene TRBD1 over 5 matching bases. This TCR came from an adult with an advanced solid tumor such as melanoma, head and neck, liver or kidney cancer. The starting material was CD4+ or CD8+ T cells sorted from blood, obtained in a trial of the OX40 agonist ivuxolimab. The CDR3 is CAISSRADSLGDGYTF. The bases read TGTGCCATCAGTTCCAGGGCGGACTCTTTAGGTGATGGCTACACCTTC.